This T cell receptor beta chain was sequenced in a study of technical replicates of blood from a few donors. The protocol was immunoSEQ multiplex PCR, while the TCRdb copy is restricted to in-frame clones and leaves out a portion. The sample carries 65,000 to 85,000 clones, 85% to 95% recorded once. V shed 6 bases and J shed 2 bases, with 14 bases lying between them. This CDR3 has 14 amino acids. Germline loops: CDR1 MNHEY, CDR2 SMNVEV (reference sequence). The chain combines TRBV27 with TRBJ2-7; D might be TRBD2 (6 bases). The sequence derives from a human donor in good health. Sequenced sample: T cells isolated from PBMCs. The CDR3 is CASSYGGSTYEQYF. CDR3 DNA sequence: TGTGCCAGCAGCTACGGGGGTTCAACCTACGAGCAGTACTTC.